This T cell receptor beta chain appears in the sequencing data of a study of post-analysis software for immune sequencing data. The study, taken as a whole, reports: Strong same-batch co-clustering of samples appeared with F measure clustering. Normalized Chao1 diversity was significantly lower in multiple sclerosis patients than in controls.

TCR beta libraries were prepared from cDNA with unique molecular identifiers. TCRdb recomputed calls from the PCR reads with MiXCR, one row per CDR3 protein. The sample lists hundreds of thousands of distinct CDR3 sequences, around 50% seen once, with under 6% in the top ten. This clonotype was seen more than once but under ten times. Antigen: not known. This TCR derives from a girl aged 5-17 years with multiple sclerosis. The sample was blood.

The CDR3 bases are TGCAGCGACAACAGGGGCGGGACCCAGTACTTC. Protein: CSDNRGGTQYF. This rearrangement joins TRBV29-1 to TRBJ2-5; 7 bases fit TRBD1. Trimming cost V 7 bases and J 7 bases; bases outside gene matches: 6. Germline CDR1 SQVTM, CDR2 ANQGSEA. The CDR3 totals 11 residues.